These 10 T cell receptor beta chains were all obtained from the same sample, sequenced in a study of beta chain features in type 1 diabetes. Study outcomes and limitations: Significant though moderate, a shortening of TCRB CDR3s appeared in all four CD4+ subsets of Type 1 diabetes patients.

Reverse transcription of all isolated RNA meant that expressed TCRB transcripts were sequenced. Clones were sequenced by immunoSEQ multiplex PCR, and TCRdb holds only the in-frame ones, with some missing. This table has 500,000 to 850,000 clones, around 15% appearing once. These receptors have no known antigen. Sequences were obtained from naive CD4+ T cells from blood. These receptors came from a man younger than 35 with type 1 diabetes.

This clone appeared a few times. This chain joins TRBV5-1 and TRBJ2-7, with 9 bases aligning to TRBD1. Looked up from germline, CDR1 is SGHRS and CDR2 is YFSETQ. This CDR3 has 14 residues. V lost 1 base, J lost 3 bases, and 2 bases stayed unmatched. CDR3 sequence: CASSLTGGDYEQYF. CDR3 sequence (DNA): TGCGCCAGCAGCTTGACAGGGGGCGACTACGAGCAGTACTTC.

This clone has just a few counts. The chain links TRBV28 to TRBJ1-2; no reliable D call. The CDR3 extends over 13 amino acids. Germline-derived CDR1 and CDR2 are MDHEN and SYDVKM. V lost 3 bases and J lost 6, with 11 bases in between. In DNA, the CDR3 is TGTGCCAGCAGTTTGAGGGTTACGGATGGCTACACCTTC. Protein: CASSLRVTDGYTF.

This rearrangement joins TRBV5-1 to TRBJ2-7, with 7 bases aligning to TRBD2. This CDR3 is built from 15 residues. V shed 0 bases, J shed 2 bases, and the junction held 5 bases outside the gene matches. In germline, CDR1 is SGHRS, CDR2 YFSETQ. The CDR3 sequence is CASSLAQRGTYEQYF. As DNA, the CDR3 is TGCGCCAGCAGCTTGGCCCAGCGGGGAACCTACGAGCAGTACTTC.

This clone was observed a handful of times. The chain employs TRBV7-6 and TRBJ2-1; TRBD1 matches 9 bases. V trimming: 6 bases; J trimming: 5 bases; junction bases outside the gene matches: 8. CDR1 is SGHVS and CDR2 is FNYEAQ in the germline V gene. The CDR3 consists of 15 residues. As DNA, the CDR3 is TGTGCCAGCAGTCAGCCCGGGACAGGGAACAATGAGCAGTTCTTC. It yields the protein CASSQPGTGNNEQFF.

CDR3 coding DNA: TGCAGCGTTGACGGGAGAATCAACTCCTACAATGAGCAGTTCTTC. As protein: CSVDGRINSYNEQFF. The chain links TRBV29-1 to TRBJ2-1; D may be TRBD2 (6 bases). Germline assignment: CDR1 SQVTM and CDR2 ANQGSEA. The CDR3 spans 15 residues. The V end lost 3 bases, the J end lost 0 bases, and 12 bases lay between the germline ends.

There are a few counts of this clone. The chain combines TRBV30 with TRBJ1-1; D uncertain. Germline CDR1 is GTSNPN and CDR2 is SVGIG (reference sequence). V shed 8 bases and J shed 1 base, with 11 bases lying between them. This CDR3 comprises 12 residues. CDR3 sequence reads: CAVYWGNTEAFF. For the CDR3, the DNA is TGTGCCGTTTATTGGGGGAACACTGAAGCTTTCTTT.

This clone was seen only a few times. CDR3 sequence (DNA): TGTGCCAGCAGTGAATCGGGCAGCATCTACGAGCAGTACTTC. Translation gives CASSESGSIYEQYF. The chain carries TRBV25-1 and TRBJ2-7; D not certain. Per germline, CDR1 MGHDK and CDR2 SYGVNS. Trimming took 1 base from V and 3 from J, leaving 10 bases between them. The CDR3 runs to 14 residues.

This clone was found a few times. The CDR3 region is CASSPPGGTTDTQYF. Written as DNA, the CDR3 is TGTGCCAGCTCTCCCCCCGGGGGGACAACAGATACGCAGTATTTT. The rearrangement uses TRBV11-1 and TRBJ2-3; tentatively, D is TRBD2 (7 bases). The CDR3 length is 15 residues. V was cut by 8 bases and J by 3 bases, with 18 bases left in between. Germline V gene data show CDR1 as SGHAT and CDR2 as FQDESV (reference sequence).

This clone has only a few counts. The CDR3 DNA sequence: TGCAGCGTTGAAATAAGGGGCGCGGAGTACGAGCAGTACTTC. As protein: CSVEIRGAEYEQYF. V and J are TRBV29-1 and TRBJ2-7; a weak D match, TRBD1 (5 bases). This CDR3 is built from 14 residues. Germline CDR1 is SQVTM and CDR2 is ANQGSEA. V lost 2 bases and J 4 bases, leaving 15 bases between the germline ends.

The chain carries TRBV5-1 and TRBJ2-3; D is undetermined. This CDR3 has 13 amino acids. Germline CDR1 is SGHRS and CDR2 is YFSETQ. V lost 6 bases and J lost 6, with 14 bases in between. The CDR3 loop is CASNPPSEDTQYF. The CDR3 DNA is TGCGCCAGCAATCCCCCGTCAGAGGATACGCAGTATTTT.